The 14 T cell receptor beta chains listed next were all sequenced from one sample in a study of CD8+ T cells in alopecia areata. RNA was isolated and reverse transcribed to cDNA, the sequencing template. Sequenced by immunoSEQ multiplex PCR; TCRdb stores in-frame clones only, minus some. Here the sample spans 100,000 to 130,000 clones, 55% to 70% being singletons. The sequencing input was NKG2D-low CD8+ T cells sorted from blood. Source of these receptors: a human donor with alopecia areata.

The V and J genes are TRBV9 and TRBJ1-1, with 8 bases matching TRBD1. Germline CDR1 reads SGDLS; CDR2 reads YYNGEE. This CDR3 has 15 amino acids. The V segment lost 3 bases and the J segment 5 bases; nucleotides outside the gene matches: 9. CDR3 in amino acids: CASSARTGKDTEAFF. CDR3 nucleotide sequence: TGTGCCAGCAGCGCGAGGACAGGGAAGGATACTGAAGCTTTCTTT.

The genes are TRBV13 and TRBJ1-1; D is unresolved. The germline V gene encodes CDR1 PRHDT and CDR2 FYEKMQ (reference sequence). CDR3 size: 11 residues. Trimming pared 0 bases from V and 7 bases from J, leaving 3 bases between. The CDR3 DNA is TGTGCCAGCAGCTTAGGCAATGAAGCTTTCTTT. This codes for CASSLGNEAFF.

CDR3: CASASGANVLTF. CDR3 sequence (DNA): TGTGCCAGTGCCTCTGGGGCCAACGTCCTGACTTTC. The chain couples TRBV7-3 to TRBJ2-6; no clear D. Germline assignment: CDR1 SGHTA and CDR2 FQGTGA. The CDR3 has 12 amino acids. Between the trimmed V and J ends, which lost 9 bases and 0 bases, there was a span of 3 bases.

V and J are TRBV7-8 and TRBJ2-3; 9 positions match TRBD2. There are 16 residues in the CDR3. Germline CDR1 is SGHVS and CDR2 is FQNEAQ. V gave up 0 bases and J gave up 4 bases; unmatched junction bases: 5. The CDR3 bases are TGTGCCAGCAGCTTAGCCGAGCTAGCGGGATCAGATACGCAGTATTTT. Its translation: CASSLAELAGSDTQYF.

This chain joins TRBV2 and TRBJ2-1; unclear D gene. Per germline, CDR1 SNHLY and CDR2 FYNNEI. The length of the CDR3 is 11 residues. V dropped 4 bases and J dropped 8 bases, with 6 bases sitting between them. The CDR3 region has the DNA TGTGCCAGCAGTGTAGTCGATGAGCAGTTCTTC. This encodes CASSVVDEQFF. The full variable domain, its missing parts supplied by reference TRBV2 and TRBJ2-1, is EPEVTQTPSHQVTQMGQEVILRCVPISNHLYFYWYRQILGQKVEFLVSFYNNEISEKSEIFDDQFSVERPDGSNFTLKIRSTKLEDSAMYFCASSVVDEQFFGPGTRLTVL.

The CDR3 DNA reads as TGTGCCAGCAGTTTGAACAGGGGCAGGGCTGAAGCTTTCTTT. This encodes CASSLNRGRAEAFF. The J gene is TRBJ1-1, the V gene TRBV6-1; 7 bases are a match to TRBD1. CDR1 is MNHNS, CDR2 SASEGT, per germline. This CDR3 contains 14 residues. J was trimmed by 6 bases and V by 5 bases; bases with no gene match: 9.

J is TRBJ2-3 and V is TRBV27; weak D call: TRBD2 (5 bases). V lost 9 bases, J lost 6 bases, and 10 bases lay in between. CDR1 is MNHEY and CDR2 is SMNVEV in the germline V gene (reference sequence). CDR3 length equals 11 residues. The CDR3 protein is CASLWEDTQYF. The CDR3 DNA sequence: TGTGCCAGTCTGTGGGAGGATACGCAGTATTTT.

This clone has just a few counts. J is TRBJ2-4 and V is TRBV5-6; 10 nucleotides line up with TRBD2. The V and J ends lost 0 bases and 8 bases, in that order; junction bases with no gene match: 5. Germline loops: CDR1 SGHDT, CDR2 YYEEEE. CDR3 length: 15 residues. As DNA, the CDR3 is TGTGCCAGCAGCTTGGAGCTAGCGGGAGCGGACATTCAGTACTTC. As protein: CASSLELAGADIQYF.

The chain uses TRBV9 and TRBJ2-5; D is perhaps TRBD2 (6 bases). The V gene's germline CDR1 is SGDLS and CDR2 YYNGEE. CDR3 length equals 14 residues. Trimming cost V 3 bases and J 3 bases, with 12 bases left between them. CDR3 loop: CASSGRASKETQYF. CDR3 sequence (DNA): TGTGCCAGCAGCGGGAGGGCGTCCAAAGAGACCCAGTACTTC.

V usage is TRBV7-9 and J usage is TRBJ2-5, with D unclear. CDR1 and CDR2 (germline): SEHNR, FQNEAQ (reference sequence). There are 14 residues in the CDR3. The V end lost 5 bases, the J end lost 4 bases, and 14 bases lay between the germline ends. DNA for the CDR3: TGTGCCAGCAGCCCGAAGCTAATCCCAGAGACCCAGTACTTC. Translating it yields CASSPKLIPETQYF.

The chain joins TRBV19 to TRBJ1-5; TRBD1 is a possible D gene (6 bases). The length of the CDR3 is 16 residues. The germline gives CDR1 LNHDA, CDR2 SQIVND (reference sequence). V lost 7 bases and J lost 5, with 21 bases in between. The CDR3 DNA reads as TGTGCCAGTACCCCTTTCGGGACATCCGGATATCAGCCCCAGCATTTT. Its translation: CASTPFGTSGYQPQHF.

This clone was counted once. The CDR3 coding sequence is TGTGCCAGCGACGAAAGAGGGCGGGCGGGCGATGAGCAGTTCTTC. Amino acid sequence: CASDERGRAGDEQFF. The chain has TRBV13 and TRBJ2-1; D may be TRBD2 (5 bases). CDR1 is PRHDT and CDR2 is FYEKMQ in the germline V gene (reference sequence). The CDR3 sequence is 15 residues long. Deletions cut 8 bases from V and 8 bases from J, with 22 bases between.

The CDR3 here is CASSEGTGELFF. CDR3 sequence (DNA): TGTGCCAGCAGCGAGGGGACCGGGGAGCTGTTTTTT. V usage is TRBV7-9 and J usage is TRBJ2-2, with D perhaps being TRBD1 or TRBD2 (5 bases each). CDR1 is SEHNR, CDR2 FQNEAQ, per germline (reference sequence). This CDR3 has 12 amino acids. Between the trimmed V and J ends, which lost 5 bases and 5 bases, there was a span of 6 bases.

This chain links TRBV9 with TRBJ2-1; 10 bases line up with TRBD1. J gave up 4 bases and V 3 bases, and 4 bases lay outside the gene matches. Germline CDR1 is SGDLS and CDR2 is YYNGEE. There are 15 residues in the CDR3. The CDR3 is CASSGQGAKYNEQFF. The CDR3 DNA sequence: TGTGCCAGCAGCGGACAGGGGGCGAAATACAATGAGCAGTTCTTC.